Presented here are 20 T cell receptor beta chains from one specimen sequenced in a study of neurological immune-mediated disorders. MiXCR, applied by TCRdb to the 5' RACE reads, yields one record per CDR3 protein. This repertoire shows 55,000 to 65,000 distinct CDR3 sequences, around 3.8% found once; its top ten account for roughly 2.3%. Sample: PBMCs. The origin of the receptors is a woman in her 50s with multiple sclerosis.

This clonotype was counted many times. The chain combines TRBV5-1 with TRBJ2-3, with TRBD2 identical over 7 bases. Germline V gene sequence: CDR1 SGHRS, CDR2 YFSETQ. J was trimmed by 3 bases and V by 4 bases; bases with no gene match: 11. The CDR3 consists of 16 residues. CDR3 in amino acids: CASSPRGGILTDTQYF. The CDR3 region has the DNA TGCGCCAGCAGCCCCCGGGGAGGGATCCTTACAGATACGCAGTATTTT. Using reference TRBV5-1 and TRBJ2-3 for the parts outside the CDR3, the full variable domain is KAGVTQTPRYLIKTRGQQVTLSCSPISGHRSVSWYQQTPGQGLQFLFEYFSETQRNKGNFPGRFSGRQFSNSRSEMNVSTLELGDSALYLCASSPRGGILTDTQYFGPGTRLTVL.

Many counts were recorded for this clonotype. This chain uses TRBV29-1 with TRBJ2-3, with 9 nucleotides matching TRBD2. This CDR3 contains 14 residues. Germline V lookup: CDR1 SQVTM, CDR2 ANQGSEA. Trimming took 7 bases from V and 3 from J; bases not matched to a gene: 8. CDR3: CSAAGREGTDTQYF. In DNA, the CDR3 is TGCAGCGCTGCCGGGCGGGAGGGTACAGATACGCAGTATTTT.

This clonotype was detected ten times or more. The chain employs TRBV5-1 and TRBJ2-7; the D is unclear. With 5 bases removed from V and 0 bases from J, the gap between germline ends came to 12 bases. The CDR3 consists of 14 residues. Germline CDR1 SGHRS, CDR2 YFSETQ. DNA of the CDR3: TGCGCCAGCAGATCGGACGCGAGCTCCTACGAGCAGTACTTC. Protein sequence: CASRSDASSYEQYF.

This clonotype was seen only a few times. The CDR3 region is CSALTSGFYEQYF. The CDR3 coding sequence is TGCAGTGCTCTGACTAGCGGATTCTACGAGCAGTACTTC. V is TRBV20-1 and J is TRBJ2-7, with 9 bases identical to TRBD2. Germline V CDR1 and CDR2: DFQATT, SNEGSKA (reference sequence). Trimming removed 5 bases from V and 3 bases from J; junction bases left unmatched: 5. This CDR3 is built from 13 residues.

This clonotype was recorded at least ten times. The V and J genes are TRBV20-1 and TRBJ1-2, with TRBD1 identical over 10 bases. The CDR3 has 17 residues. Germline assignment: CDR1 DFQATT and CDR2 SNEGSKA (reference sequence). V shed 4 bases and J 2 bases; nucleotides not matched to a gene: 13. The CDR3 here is CSAMVGQGRRDNYGYTF. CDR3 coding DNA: TGCAGTGCTATGGTGGGACAGGGGAGACGAGACAACTATGGCTACACCTTC.

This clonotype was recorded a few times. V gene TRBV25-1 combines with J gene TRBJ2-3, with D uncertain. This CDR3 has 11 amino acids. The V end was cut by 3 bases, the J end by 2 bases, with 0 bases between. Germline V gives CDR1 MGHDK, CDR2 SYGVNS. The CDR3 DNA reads TGTGCCAGCAGTGACACAGATACGCAGTATTTT. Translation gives CASSDTDTQYF.

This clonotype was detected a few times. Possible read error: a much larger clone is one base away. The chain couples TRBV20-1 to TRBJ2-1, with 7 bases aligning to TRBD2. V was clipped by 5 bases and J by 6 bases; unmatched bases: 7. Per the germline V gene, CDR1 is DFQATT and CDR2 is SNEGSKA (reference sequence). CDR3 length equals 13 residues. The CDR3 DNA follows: TGCAGTGCTCTCCGACTAGCTATCAATGAGCAGTTCTTC. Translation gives CSALRLAINEQFF.

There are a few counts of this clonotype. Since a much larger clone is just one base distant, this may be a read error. CDR3 bases: TGTGCCAGCAGTTTGTGGTGGAGAGATACGCAGTATTTT. It encodes CASSLWWRDTQYF. V usage is TRBV27 and J usage is TRBJ2-3; D is uncertain. The V gene's germline CDR1 is MNHEY and CDR2 SMNVEV (reference sequence). V gave up 3 bases and J gave up 5 bases, with 9 bases separating them. The length of the CDR3 is 13 residues.

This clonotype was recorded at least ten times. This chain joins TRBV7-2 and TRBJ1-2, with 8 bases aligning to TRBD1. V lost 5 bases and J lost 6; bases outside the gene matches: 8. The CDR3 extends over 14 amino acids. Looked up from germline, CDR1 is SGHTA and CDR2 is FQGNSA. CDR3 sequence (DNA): TGTGCCAGCAGCGAATGGACAGGGTCGAATGGCTACACCTTC. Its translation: CASSEWTGSNGYTF.

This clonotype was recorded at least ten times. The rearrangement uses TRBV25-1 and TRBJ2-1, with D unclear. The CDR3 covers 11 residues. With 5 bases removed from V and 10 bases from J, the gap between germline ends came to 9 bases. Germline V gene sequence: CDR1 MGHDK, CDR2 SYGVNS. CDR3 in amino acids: CASSPLREQFF. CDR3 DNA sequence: TGTGCCAGCAGTCCTTTACGGGAGCAGTTCTTC.

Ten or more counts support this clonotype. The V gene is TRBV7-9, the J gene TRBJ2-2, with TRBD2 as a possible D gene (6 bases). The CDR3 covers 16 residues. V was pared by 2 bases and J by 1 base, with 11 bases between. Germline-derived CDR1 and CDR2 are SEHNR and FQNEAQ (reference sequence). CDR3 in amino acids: CASSLSGVQNTGELFF. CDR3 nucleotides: TGTGCCAGCAGCTTATCGGGAGTACAGAACACCGGGGAGCTGTTTTTT.

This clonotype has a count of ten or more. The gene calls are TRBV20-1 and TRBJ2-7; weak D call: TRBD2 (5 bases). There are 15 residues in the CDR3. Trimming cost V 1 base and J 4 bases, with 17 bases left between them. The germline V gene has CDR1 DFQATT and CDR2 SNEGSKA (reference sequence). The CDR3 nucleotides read TGCAGTGCTAGAGCGCTCAGTTCAGAGGGTTACGAGCAGTACTTC. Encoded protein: CSARALSSEGYEQYF.

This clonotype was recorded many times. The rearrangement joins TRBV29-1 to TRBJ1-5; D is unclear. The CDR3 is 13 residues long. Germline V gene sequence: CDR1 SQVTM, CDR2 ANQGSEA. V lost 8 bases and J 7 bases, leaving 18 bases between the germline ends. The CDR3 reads CSFLSGGGQPQHF. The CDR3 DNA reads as TGCAGCTTTCTATCGGGAGGAGGCCAGCCCCAGCATTTT.

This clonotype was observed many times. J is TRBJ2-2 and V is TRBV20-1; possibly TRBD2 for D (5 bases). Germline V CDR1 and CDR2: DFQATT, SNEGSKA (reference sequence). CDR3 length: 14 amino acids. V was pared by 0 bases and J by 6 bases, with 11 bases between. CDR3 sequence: CSARELGTAGELFF. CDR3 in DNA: TGCAGTGCTAGAGAACTAGGAACGGCCGGGGAGCTGTTTTTT.

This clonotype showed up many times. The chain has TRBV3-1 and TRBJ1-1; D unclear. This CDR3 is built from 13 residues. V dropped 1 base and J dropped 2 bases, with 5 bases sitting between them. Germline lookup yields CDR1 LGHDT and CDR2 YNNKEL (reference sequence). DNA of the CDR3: TGTGCCAGCAGCCAAGTGGTCAACACTGAAGCTTTCTTT. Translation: CASSQVVNTEAFF.

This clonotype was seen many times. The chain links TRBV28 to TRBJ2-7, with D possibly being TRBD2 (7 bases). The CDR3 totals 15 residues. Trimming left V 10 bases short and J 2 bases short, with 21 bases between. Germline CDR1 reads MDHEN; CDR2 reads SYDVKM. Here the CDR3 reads CATLEGGLTTYEQYF. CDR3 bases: TGTGCCACCCTAGAGGGGGGACTAACAACCTACGAGCAGTACTTC.

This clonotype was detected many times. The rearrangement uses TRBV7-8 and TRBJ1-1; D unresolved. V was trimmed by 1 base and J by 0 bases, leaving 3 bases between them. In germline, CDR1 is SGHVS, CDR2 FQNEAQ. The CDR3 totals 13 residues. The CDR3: CASSLDLNTEAFF. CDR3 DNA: TGTGCCAGCAGCTTAGACCTGAACACTGAAGCTTTCTTT.

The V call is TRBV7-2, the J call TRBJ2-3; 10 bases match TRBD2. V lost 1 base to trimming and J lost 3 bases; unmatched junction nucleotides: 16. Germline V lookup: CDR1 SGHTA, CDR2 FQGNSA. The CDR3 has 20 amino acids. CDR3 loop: CASSLVASGRGGGFTDTQYF. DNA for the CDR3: TGTGCCAGCAGCTTAGTGGCTAGCGGGAGAGGCGGGGGTTTTACAGATACGCAGTATTTT.

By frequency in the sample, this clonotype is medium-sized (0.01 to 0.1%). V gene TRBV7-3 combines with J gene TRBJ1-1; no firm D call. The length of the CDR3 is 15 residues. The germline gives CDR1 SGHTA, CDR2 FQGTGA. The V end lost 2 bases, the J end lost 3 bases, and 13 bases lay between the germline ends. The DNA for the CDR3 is TGTGCCAGCAGCTTAGATCCTGTGGGCGACACTGAAGCTTTCTTT. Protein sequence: CASSLDPVGDTEAFF.

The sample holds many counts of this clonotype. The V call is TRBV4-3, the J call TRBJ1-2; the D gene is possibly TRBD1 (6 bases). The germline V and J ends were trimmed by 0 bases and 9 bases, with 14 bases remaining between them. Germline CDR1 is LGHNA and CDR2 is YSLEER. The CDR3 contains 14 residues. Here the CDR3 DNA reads TGCGCCAGCAGCCAAGATTGGGGGCCCTTGAGCTACACCTTC. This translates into CASSQDWGPLSYTF.